A selection of T cell receptor beta chains follows, all from one sample in a study of blood T cell repertoires in COVID-19. Produced via immunoSEQ multiplex PCR; TCRdb's table is partial and in-frame only. The repertoire holds about 120,000 clones, with around 91% as singletons. Sequencing used peripheral blood. The receptor source for this set is an older man with active or convalescent COVID-19. Both conserved end residues are part of each CDR3. D genes are given only for firm matches. Expanded clones are given a class, and other clones once, few, many or no size at all.

D,size,J,V,CDR3,DNA
-,-,TRBJ1-2,TRBV30,CAWEDSPNYGYTF,TGTGCCTGGGAAGACAGCCCTAACTATGGCTACACCTTC
-,once,TRBJ2-1,TRBV27,CASSLVGRTYNEQFF,TGTGCCAGCAGTTTAGTTGGGAGGACCTACAATGAGCAGTTCTTC
TRBD2,-,TRBJ2-1,TRBV7-6,CASSLGSASGVSYNEQFF,TGTGCCAGCAGCTTAGGGTCGGCTAGCGGAGTCTCCTACAATGAGCAGTTCTTC
-,-,TRBJ2-7,TRBV19,CASSPTAKSSYEQYF,TGTGCCAGTAGCCCAACAGCTAAGAGCTCCTACGAGCAGTACTTC
TRBD2,-,TRBJ2-2,TRBV28,CASSSSGRPTGELFF,TGTGCCAGCAGTTCCAGCGGGAGGCCCACCGGGGAGCTGTTTTTT
-,-,TRBJ1-5,TRBV19,CASSIPGGVGQPQHF,TGTGCCAGTAGTATACCCGGGGGTGTAGGTCAGCCCCAGCATTTT
TRBD2,-,TRBJ2-2,TRBV4-2,CASSGLAGGINTGELFF,TGTGCCAGCAGCGGACTAGCGGGAGGGATAAACACCGGGGAGCTGTTTTTT
TRBD1,-,TRBJ1-2,TRBV28,CASSEGTGNGYTF,TGTGCCAGCAGCGAGGGGACAGGGAATGGCTACACCTTC
-,-,TRBJ1-1,TRBV28,CASSFFPGVSGEAFF,TGTGCCAGCAGTTTTTTCCCAGGGGTATCTGGTGAAGCTTTCTTT
-,-,TRBJ2-3,TRBV18,CASSPPPLSTTDTQYF,TGTGCCAGCTCACCACCTCCCCTTTCTACCACAGATACGCAGTATTTT
-,-,TRBJ2-2,TRBV3-1/TRBV3-2,CASSQGTPWNTGELFF,TGTGCCAGCAGCCAAGGGACTCCTTGGAACACCGGGGAGCTGTTTTTT
-,once,TRBJ2-5,TRBV2,CASSGQEETQYF,TGTGCCAGCAGTGGACAGGAAGAGACCCAGTACTTC
-,-,TRBJ1-1,TRBV2,CASSEAIWNTEAFF,TGTGCCAGCAGTGAGGCAATTTGGAACACTGAAGCTTTCTTT
-,few,TRBJ1-6,TRBV10-3,CAISQTGPNSPLHF,TGTGCCATCAGTCAGACAGGTCCTAATTCACCCCTCCACTTT
TRBD2,-,TRBJ2-1,TRBV19,CASHRTSSSYNEQFF,TGTGCCAGTCATCGGACTAGTTCCTCCTACAATGAGCAGTTCTTC
-,-,TRBJ1-2,TRBV28,CASSSPDAGFAGGYTF,TGTGCCAGCAGTTCCCCTGATGCGGGATTTGCTGGTGGCTACACCTTC
TRBD2,once,TRBJ2-7,TRBV7-2,CASSLVGGDGTYEQYF,TGTGCCAGCAGCTTAGTCGGGGGGGACGGAACCTACGAGCAGTACTTC
TRBD2,-,TRBJ2-7,TRBV19,CASSSGLAGGSAYEQYF,TGTGCCAGTAGTTCGGGACTAGCGGGAGGCTCCGCCTACGAGCAGTACTTC
TRBD1,-,TRBJ2-7,TRBV27,CASRRPGQGYEQYF,TGTGCCAGCAGGAGACCGGGACAGGGCTACGAGCAGTACTTC
-,-,TRBJ2-7,TRBV7-2,CASSLGIGGSAYEQYF,TGTGCCAGCAGCTTAGGTATTGGCGGGTCTGCCTACGAGCAGTACTTC
TRBD1,-,TRBJ2-2,TRBV19,CATQTGVNTGELFF,TGTGCCACCCAGACAGGGGTGAACACCGGGGAGCTGTTTTTT
TRBD1,-,TRBJ1-2,TRBV10-3,CAISRTGEEDGYTF,TGTGCCATCAGTCGGACAGGGGAAGAGGATGGCTACACCTTC
TRBD2,-,TRBJ2-2,TRBV29-1,CSGKIAGETGELFF,TGCAGCGGGAAGATAGCGGGAGAGACCGGGGAGCTGTTTTTT
-,-,TRBJ2-7,TRBV7-9,CASSLGRDYEQYF,TGTGCCAGCAGCTTAGGCCGGGACTACGAGCAGTACTTC
-,-,TRBJ2-6,TRBV10-2,CASSESGGAGANVLTF,TGCGCCAGCAGTGAGTCAGGAGGGGCTGGGGCCAACGTCCTGACTTTC
-,-,TRBJ1-1,TRBV2,CASSGGGTTEAFF,TGTGCCAGCAGTGGGGGCGGGACGACTGAAGCTTTCTTT
TRBD2,-,TRBJ2-3,TRBV5-1,CASSLAGAGGPDIDTQYF,TGCGCCAGCAGCTTGGCCGGGGCGGGAGGGCCAGACATCGATACGCAGTATTTT
-,-,TRBJ1-2,TRBV7-2,CASSRNRNSIYGYTF,TGTGCCAGCAGCCGCAACAGAAACTCAATTTATGGCTACACCTTC